This TCR beta chain was documented in a study of tumor and adjacent non-tumor tissue in lung cancer. About the study: Patients were aged about 31 to 76, ten or so men and 5 women, stage I to III. On average, productive TCRbeta reads reached around 4 million per sample. Whole-study findings and limits: Normal lung showed higher cumulative top 100 clone frequency than tumor.

No cell sorting was done before RNA was extracted from the tissue. The V end lost 0 bases, the J end lost 1 base, and 7 bases lay between the germline ends. The CDR3 is 15 amino acids. Germline CDR1 MGHRA, CDR2 YSYEKL. Remarks on this clonotype: The antigen is unknown.

The library came from three nested PCR rounds adapted from ARM-PCR protocols. One entry per CDR3 protein results from TCRdb running MiXCR on the multiplex PCR reads. The table shows about 200,000 distinct CDR3 sequences, with around 70% occurring only once. The clonotype comes from a man in his sixties with non-small cell lung cancer. The chain uses TRBV4-1 and TRBJ1-5; unclear D gene. The sample comprised lung tumor tissue. The CDR3 coding sequence is TGCGCCAGCAGCCAAGATTCGGGGAGCAATCAGCCCCAGCATTTT. The encoded protein is CASSQDSGSNQPQHF.